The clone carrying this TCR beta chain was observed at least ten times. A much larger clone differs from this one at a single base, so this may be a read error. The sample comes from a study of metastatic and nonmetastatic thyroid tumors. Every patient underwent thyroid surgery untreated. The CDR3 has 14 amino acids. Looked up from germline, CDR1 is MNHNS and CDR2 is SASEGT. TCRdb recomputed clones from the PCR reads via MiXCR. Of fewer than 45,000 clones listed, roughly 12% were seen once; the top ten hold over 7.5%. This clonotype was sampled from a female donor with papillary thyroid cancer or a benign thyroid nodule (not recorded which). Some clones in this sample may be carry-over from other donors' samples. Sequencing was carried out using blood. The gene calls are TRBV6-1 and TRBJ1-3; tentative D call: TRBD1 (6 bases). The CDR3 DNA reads TGTGCCAGCATGGGGACAACCTCTGGAGACACCATATATTTT. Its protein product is CASMGTTSGDTIYF.